This is a list of T cell receptor beta chains from one sample in a study. Via MiXCR, TCRdb re-called the RT-PCR reads, giving one row per CDR3 protein. In the table there are hundreds of thousands of distinct CDR3 sequences, approximately 14% of which are singletons. The source material was memory CD4+ T cells from blood. Source of these receptors: a female donor in good health, serving as a healthy control. Both conserved end residues are part of each CDR3. D genes are given only for firm matches. Some rows mark clone size as missing; the rest say once, few, many or name a class of expanded clone.

clone size,V gene,J gene,D gene,CDR3 DNA,CDR3 protein
many,TRBV20-1,TRBJ1-1,TRBD1,TGCAGTGCTAGGGATCCAGGGGGTAGTACTGAAGCTTTCTTT,CSARDPGGSTEAFF
-,TRBV7-9,TRBJ2-5,TRBD1,TGTGCCAGCAGGGCTGGGACAGGGTTAGAGACCCAGTACTTC,CASRAGTGLETQYF
many,TRBV6-2/TRBV6-3,TRBJ2-1,TRBD1,TGTGCCAGCAGTGGACAGGGGGCTTGGAATGAGCAGTTCTTC,CASSGQGAWNEQFF
many,TRBV10-3,TRBJ1-1,TRBD1,TGTGCCGCGAAAGGGACAGTCGACACTGAAGCTTTCTTT,CAAKGTVDTEAFF
many,TRBV6-1,TRBJ2-3,-,TGTGCCAGCAGTGAACACCTCACAGATACGCAGTATTTT,CASSEHLTDTQYF
-,TRBV7-9,TRBJ1-1,-,TGTGCCAGCAGCTTAGGACGAAAGGGGAACACTGAAGCTTTCTTT,CASSLGRKGNTEAFF
few,TRBV11-2,TRBJ2-3,TRBD2,TGTGCCAGCAGCTCGGGACTAGCGGGAGTCGATAGGTGGGATACGCAGTATTTT,CASSSGLAGVDRWDTQYF
few,TRBV6-6,TRBJ2-5,-,TGTGCCAGCAGTGGACACATGGAAGAGACCCAGTACTTC,CASSGHMEETQYF
many,TRBV5-1,TRBJ2-7,-,TGCGCCAGCAGCTTGGTTCCACAGAGGGCCTCCTACGAGCAGTACTTC,CASSLVPQRASYEQYF
many,TRBV12-3/TRBV12-4,TRBJ2-7,-,TGTGCCAGCAGTTTCCGAACCAACTACGAGCAGTACTTC,CASSFRTNYEQYF
few,TRBV12-3/TRBV12-4,TRBJ2-4,TRBD2,TGTGCCAGCAGTTTAAATCTAGGACTAGGAGGTGATTACATTCAGTACTTC,CASSLNLGLGGDYIQYF
-,TRBV11-1,TRBJ1-2,-,TGTGCCAGCAGCTTATCGCAGGGACACTCTAACTATGGCTACACCTTC,CASSLSQGHSNYGYTF
-,TRBV11-2,TRBJ2-1,TRBD1,TGTGCCAGCAGCTCCTCTACGACAGGGGCCAATGAGCAGTTCTTC,CASSSSTTGANEQFF
few,TRBV4-3,TRBJ2-1,TRBD2,TGCGCCAGCAGCCGCCAGCTAGCGGGAGGGAACAATGAGCAGTTCTTC,CASSRQLAGGNNEQFF
few,TRBV20-1,TRBJ2-3,TRBD2,TGCAGTGCTAGAGAGTCGGGAGGCTCCACAGATACGCAGTATTTT,CSARESGGSTDTQYF
-,TRBV5-1,TRBJ1-2,TRBD1,TGCGCCAGCAGGCTGACAGGGGATAACTATGGCTACACCTTC,CASRLTGDNYGYTF
-,TRBV27,TRBJ2-7,-,TGTGCCAGCAGTTTATCTTTAGACTTTGGACACGAGCAGTACTTC,CASSLSLDFGHEQYF
-,TRBV30,TRBJ1-1,-,TGTGCCTGGAGTTTTGCGGGGATTATGAACACTGAAGCTTTCTTT,CAWSFAGIMNTEAFF
many,TRBV6-2/TRBV6-3,TRBJ1-5,-,TGTGCCAGCAGTTACCCTGGACAGCCCCAGCATTTT,CASSYPGQPQHF
-,TRBV5-4,TRBJ2-7,-,TGTGCCAGCAGCACCTGGACGGGGACCGAGCAGTACTTC,CASSTWTGTEQYF
-,TRBV6-2/TRBV6-3,TRBJ1-3,TRBD1,TGTGCCAGCAGTTACGGGACAGTTTCTGGAAACACCATATATTTT,CASSYGTVSGNTIYF
many,TRBV3-1,TRBJ2-2,-,TGTGCCAGCAGGCTTACAAAGAACACCGGGGAGCTGTTTTTT,CASRLTKNTGELFF
-,TRBV4-2,TRBJ2-2,-,TGTGCCAGCAGCCGTACGTCAGGGTTAACAACCAACACCGGGGAGCTGTTTTTT,CASSRTSGLTTNTGELFF
-,TRBV3-1,TRBJ2-1,-,TGTGCCAGCAGCCCACCCGGGACTCTAGGGCAGTTCTTC,CASSPPGTLGQFF
-,TRBV10-2,TRBJ2-4,TRBD1,TGCGCCAGCACTCCGGGACAGGATAAAAACATTCAGTACTTC,CASTPGQDKNIQYF
few,TRBV27,TRBJ1-2,TRBD1,TGTGCCAGCAGTTTCGGGACAGGCGTCCGTGGCTACACCTTC,CASSFGTGVRGYTF
few,TRBV18,TRBJ2-1,TRBD2,TGTGCCAGCTCCCCGGGACTAGCCAACTACAATGAGCAGTTCTTC,CASSPGLANYNEQFF
many,TRBV7-8,TRBJ1-2,-,TGTGCCAGCAGCTTACCTGGGGAACGGTACTACACCTTC,CASSLPGERYYTF
-,TRBV12-3/TRBV12-4,TRBJ1-3,-,TGTGCCAGCAGTTTAGTCTTTGTCGGAAACACCATATATTTT,CASSLVFVGNTIYF
few,TRBV7-2,TRBJ1-4,-,TGTGCCAGCAGCTCTGACCCAAATAATGAAAAACTGTTTTTT,CASSSDPNNEKLFF
few,TRBV20-1,TRBJ2-3,-,TGCAGTGCGGGCCTCAGAAGCACAGATACGCAGTATTTT,CSAGLRSTDTQYF
-,TRBV3-1,TRBJ2-1,TRBD2,TGTGCCAGCAGCCAAAGACTAGCGGGAGAGGGTGAGCAGTTCTTC,CASSQRLAGEGEQFF
-,TRBV7-8,TRBJ1-4,TRBD1,TGTGCCAGCAGCACCAGACAGGGTTCAACTAATGAAAAACTGTTTTTT,CASSTRQGSTNEKLFF
-,TRBV28,TRBJ1-5,-,TGTGCCAGCAGTTTCCCAGGGGCGAGCAATCAGCCCCAGCATTTT,CASSFPGASNQPQHF
few,TRBV11-2,TRBJ2-3,-,TGTGCCAGCAGCTTAGCCTTGGGGAGTCAGTATTTT,CASSLALGSQYF
-,TRBV10-3,TRBJ2-2,-,TGTGCCATCAGCGGACAGCCCAACACCGGGGAGCTGTTTTTT,CAISGQPNTGELFF
many,TRBV27,TRBJ2-5,TRBD2,TGTGCCAGCAGTTCCTCCGGGACTAGCGGGGGAGAGACCCAGTACTTC,CASSSSGTSGGETQYF
few,TRBV6-5,TRBJ1-1,-,TGTGCCAGCAGTTACTCGACGGACGGGCGCGGCACTGAAGCTTTCTTT,CASSYSTDGRGTEAFF
once,TRBV20-1,TRBJ2-5,-,TGCAGTGCTGCGGAGACCCAGTACTTC,CSAAETQYF
few,TRBV7-2,TRBJ2-7,TRBD2,TGTGCCAGCAGCCCCTCCGGGACTAGCGGATACGAGCAGTACTTC,CASSPSGTSGYEQYF
few,TRBV29-1,TRBJ1-4,TRBD1,TGCAGCGCCATGTGGACAGGGGAAAAACTGTTTTTT,CSAMWTGEKLFF
few,TRBV7-6,TRBJ2-1,-,TGTGCCAGCAGCCCTCGCGGCGCCGGGGGCCGGAATGAGCAGTTCTTC,CASSPRGAGGRNEQFF
many,TRBV7-9,TRBJ1-2,-,TGTGCCAGCAGCTACTACTCAGGGGCTCATGGCTACACCTTC,CASSYYSGAHGYTF
many,TRBV5-1,TRBJ2-2,-,TGCGCCAGCAGGCGAGCCCTGGGACAGAACACCGGGGAGCTGTTTTTT,CASRRALGQNTGELFF
-,TRBV20-1,TRBJ2-2,TRBD1,TGCAGTGCTGGGAGACAGGGTTCGAACACCGGGGAGCTGTTTTTT,CSAGRQGSNTGELFF
many,TRBV7-9,TRBJ2-3,-,TGTGCCAGCAGCTTAGCCCCCACAGATACGCAGTATTTT,CASSLAPTDTQYF
few,TRBV12-3/TRBV12-4,TRBJ2-5,TRBD2,TGTGCCAGCAGTCGGGGTTGGGGGGGAGAGAGGGGAGAGACCCAGTACTTC,CASSRGWGGERGETQYF
-,TRBV6-5,TRBJ1-4,TRBD1,TGTGCCAGCAGTTACTCCGGGACAGGGAATGAAAAACTGTTTTTT,CASSYSGTGNEKLFF
-,TRBV27,TRBJ1-2,-,TGTGCCAGCAGTTTTCGGGGCCTGGATGGCTACACCTTC,CASSFRGLDGYTF
few,TRBV6-5,TRBJ1-4,TRBD1,TGTGCCAGCAGTTACGCCCCCACAGGGGGCGATGAAAAACTGTTTTTT,CASSYAPTGGDEKLFF
many,TRBV5-1,TRBJ2-3,-,TGCGCCAGCAGGCCGGCGGCCACAGATACGCAGTATTTT,CASRPAATDTQYF
many,TRBV7-2,TRBJ2-7,-,TGTGCCAGCAGCTTACTTTCAAGCTCCTACGAGCAGTACTTC,CASSLLSSSYEQYF
-,TRBV4-3,TRBJ1-3,-,TGCGCCAGCAGCCAAGCGGGCCTCTCTGGAAACACCATATATTTT,CASSQAGLSGNTIYF
-,TRBV20-1,TRBJ2-5,-,TGCAGTGCTTCCGGGACAAAGGAAGAGACCCAGTACTTC,CSASGTKEETQYF
-,TRBV7-8,TRBJ1-3,-,TGTGCCAGCAGCTTACTCCAAGGCAGAAACACCATATATTTT,CASSLLQGRNTIYF
few,TRBV7-7,TRBJ2-5,TRBD2,TGTGCCAGCAGCTTGGGGGGACTAGCGGGAGAAGAGACCCAGTACTTC,CASSLGGLAGEETQYF
-,TRBV19,TRBJ2-7,-,TGTGCCAGTAGTACCGCTCCGGGTCAGGGCGAGCAGTACTTC,CASSTAPGQGEQYF